This TCR beta chain was recovered during a study of identical twins. This clonotype was recorded at least ten times. Its antigen is currently unknown. With no exceptions, donors were healthy Caucasians. The germline gives CDR1 LGHNA, CDR2 YNFKEQ. The J segment lost 1 base and the V segment lost 0 bases, leaving 7 bases of the junction unmatched. The CDR3 runs to 17 residues. General study results and limits: Shared out-of-frame alpha sequences (those common to twins) showed excess low generation probability. Out-of-frame TCR alpha sharing in monozygotic twins exceeded recombination model predictions. Analyses of zero insertions could, in part, be confounded by invariant MAIT and iNKT cells.

TCRdb re-analysed the 5' RACE reads in MiXCR, keeping a single row per CDR3 protein. The data hold nearly 900,000 distinct CDR3 sequences, with 9% to 15% observed a single time. This sample also appeared in a second study, on yellow fever vaccine responses in identical twins.

The rearrangement joins TRBV4-2 to TRBJ2-5; 8 bases align to TRBD1. This receptor was taken from a woman in her late teens or twenties in good health. Sequenced: PBMCs. CDR3 region: CASSQEGGTGLQETQYF. Written as DNA, the CDR3 is TGTGCCAGCAGCCAAGAAGGTGGGACAGGCCTCCAAGAGACCCAGTACTTC.